A selection of T cell receptor beta chains follows, all from one sample in a study of shared clonotypes between healthy human individuals. TCRdb's table, derived via immunoSEQ multiplex PCR, lists solely in-frame clones and lacks some. The data show about 1.9 million clones, about 94% seen once. Sample: naive CD8+ T cells from PBMCs. These receptors were collected from a young man in good health. Some clones in this sample may be carry-over from other donors' samples. Both conserved end residues are part of each CDR3. Each record gives: V gene, J gene, clone size, D gene, CDR3 length, CDR3 protein, CDR3 DNA. A D gene is named only where the DNA matches it firmly. Size is omitted from some rows. Given values are once, few, many or a class for expanded clones.

>TRBV27|TRBJ1-3|.|.|15
CASSPRDLGGNTIYF
TGTGCCAGCAGTCCACGGGACTTAGGGGGAAACACCATATATTTT
>TRBV4-1|TRBJ2-7|.|.|13
CASSQDRVYEQYF
TGCGCCAGCAGCCAAGATCGGGTTTACGAGCAGTACTTC
>TRBV27|TRBJ2-1|once|.|13
CASSLFRYNEQFF
TGTGCCAGCAGTTTATTCAGATACAATGAGCAGTTCTTC
>TRBV11-2|TRBJ2-2|.|.|16
CASHHDRSENTGELFF
TGTGCCAGCCATCATGACAGGTCGGAGAACACCGGGGAGCTGTTTTTT
>TRBV15|TRBJ2-7|.|.|15
CATSRGGVYSYEQYF
TGTGCCACCAGCAGAGGAGGCGTCTACTCCTACGAGCAGTACTTC
>TRBV7-9|TRBJ2-7|once|TRBD1|16
CASSKTGGTSPYEQYF
TGTGCCAGCAGCAAAACAGGGGGGACAAGTCCCTACGAGCAGTACTTC
>TRBV6-1|TRBJ1-2|.|.|15
CASSDARFGLYGYTF
TGTGCCAGCAGTGACGCTCGGTTCGGGCTCTATGGCTACACCTTC
>TRBV7-3|TRBJ2-3|.|.|15
CASSYGTTSTDTQYF
TGTGCCAGCAGCTACGGGACAACCTCCACAGATACGCAGTATTTT
>TRBV14|TRBJ2-5|.|.|16
CASSQSDSGREETQYF
TGTGCCAGCAGCCAATCCGATAGCGGCCGGGAAGAGACCCAGTACTTC
>TRBV4-1|TRBJ2-2|.|.|13
CASSQGSGWELFF
TGCGCCAGCAGCCAGGGATCGGGGTGGGAGCTGTTTTTT
>TRBV7-2|TRBJ2-3|.|.|15
CASSSRQSSTDTQYF
TGTGCCAGCAGCTCGAGACAGTCTAGCACAGATACGCAGTATTTT
>TRBV18|TRBJ2-3|once|TRBD1|16
CASSQKTGGYTDTQYF
TGTGCCAGCTCACAGAAGACAGGGGGGTATACAGATACGCAGTATTTT
>TRBV28|TRBJ1-1|.|.|13
CASSVTVNTEAFF
TGTGCCAGCAGTGTGACGGTGAACACTGAAGCTTTCTTT
>TRBV4-2|TRBJ1-3|.|.|13
CASSPGGGNTIYF
TGTGCCAGCAGCCCGGGGGGGGGAAACACCATATATTTT
>TRBV6-6|TRBJ1-1|.|.|11
CASNSHTEAFF
TGTGCCAGCAATAGTCACACTGAAGCTTTCTTT
>TRBV7-9|TRBJ1-1|once|.|12
CASRKANTEAFF
TGTGCCAGCAGAAAAGCGAACACTGAAGCTTTCTTT
>TRBV14|TRBJ2-3|few|TRBD2|15
CASSQGAGSTDTQYF
TGTGCCAGCAGCCAAGGAGCGGGGAGCACAGATACGCAGTATTTT
>TRBV11-2|TRBJ1-3|.|.|13
CASSPVGIDTIYF
TGTGCCAGCAGCCCCGTGGGCATCGACACCATATATTTT
>TRBV19|TRBJ1-5|.|.|17
CATRNRALGNSNQPQHF
TGTGCCACTAGGAACAGGGCGCTTGGGAATAGCAATCAGCCCCAGCATTTT
>TRBV11-2|TRBJ2-1|.|TRBD2|16
CASNKGLAGTQWEQFF
TGTGCCAGCAACAAGGGACTAGCGGGGACACAATGGGAGCAGTTCTTC
>TRBV25-1|TRBJ2-3|.|TRBD2|13
CAGGGLKLSSQYF
TGTGCCGGGGGGGGTTTGAAGCTATCATCGCAGTATTTT
>TRBV4-3|TRBJ2-2|.|.|16
CASSQDALTNTGELFF
TGCGCCAGCAGCCAAGATGCATTGACGAACACCGGGGAGCTGTTTTTT
>TRBV7-9|TRBJ1-1|few|TRBD1|15
CASSPGTGGQTEAFF
TGTGCCAGCAGCCCCGGGACAGGGGGCCAAACTGAAGCTTTCTTT
>TRBV5-1|TRBJ1-1|.|.|16
CASSHKSLTVGTEAFF
TGCGCCAGCAGCCATAAATCCCTGACTGTCGGCACTGAAGCTTTCTTT
>TRBV27|TRBJ2-3|.|.|14
CASSPYGVIDTQYF
TGTGCCAGCAGTCCTTACGGAGTGATAGATACGCAGTATTTT
>TRBV27|TRBJ2-5|.|.|16
CASSWAGAFDQETQYF
TGTGCCAGCAGTTGGGCAGGGGCTTTTGACCAAGAGACCCAGTACTTC
>TRBV2|TRBJ2-7|.|.|13
CASSGEVTYEQYF
TGTGCCAGCAGTGGGGAGGTTACCTACGAGCAGTACTTC
>TRBV4-3|TRBJ2-6|.|.|19
CASSQASNRRPSGANVLTF
TGCGCCAGCAGCCAAGCCTCTAACAGGAGGCCCTCTGGGGCCAACGTCCTGACTTTC
>TRBV4-1|TRBJ2-1|.|TRBD2|16
CASSQGLAGGLHEQFF
TGCGCCAGCAGCCAGGGACTAGCGGGAGGGCTCCATGAGCAGTTCTTC
>TRBV6-5|TRBJ2-7|.|.|15
CASSYPGQFLYEQYF
TGTGCCAGCAGTTACCCGGGCCAATTCCTTTACGAGCAGTACTTC
>TRBV5-5|TRBJ1-1|.|TRBD1|13
CASSLNRGTEAFF
TGTGCCAGCAGCCTAAACAGGGGTACTGAAGCTTTCTTT
>TRBV11-2|TRBJ1-3|few|.|12
CASSLGGNTIYF
TGTGCCAGCAGCTTAGGTGGAAACACCATATATTTT
>TRBV19|TRBJ1-4|.|.|11
CATLYGEKLFF
TGTGCCACCCTGTACGGAGAAAAACTGTTTTTT
>TRBV21-1|TRBJ1-2|.|.|13
CARRTGSNYGYTF
TGTGCCAGGCGTACAGGGTCTAACTATGGCTACACCTTC
>TRBV5-6|TRBJ1-2|.|TRBD1|15
CASSLGQGAGYGYTF
TGTGCCAGCAGCTTGGGACAGGGGGCCGGCTATGGCTACACCTTC
>TRBV7-9|TRBJ2-3|.|.|15
CASSPPVLSTDTQYF
TGTGCCAGCAGCCCCCCCGTCCTAAGCACAGATACGCAGTATTTT
>TRBV5-6|TRBJ2-7|.|.|13
CASSLGVSYEQYF
TGTGCCAGCAGCTTGGGAGTTTCCTACGAGCAGTACTTC
>TRBV10-3|TRBJ2-1|once|TRBD1|15
CAIRSGTGEYNEQFF
TGTGCCATCAGGAGCGGGACAGGGGAATACAATGAGCAGTTCTTC
>TRBV5-1|TRBJ1-1|.|.|13
CASSPRGNTEAFF
TGCGCCAGCAGCCCCCGGGGGAACACTGAAGCTTTCTTT
>TRBV15|TRBJ1-4|.|.|15
CATSRDRSVGEKLFF
TGTGCCACCAGCAGAGATCGAAGTGTGGGGGAAAAACTGTTTTTT
>TRBV19|TRBJ1-5|once|.|14
CASSIVGNNQPQHF
TGTGCCAGTAGTATAGTAGGGAACAATCAGCCCCAGCATTTT
>TRBV9|TRBJ2-6|.|.|16
CASSPSDVRGANVLTF
TGTGCCAGCAGCCCTTCGGATGTCCGCGGGGCCAACGTCCTGACTTTC
>TRBV28|TRBJ1-1|once|.|13
CASSFVEDTEAFF
TGTGCCAGCAGTTTTGTTGAGGACACTGAAGCTTTCTTT
>TRBV29-1|TRBJ2-7|once|TRBD1|12
CSAGQGVYEQYF
TGCAGCGCCGGACAGGGAGTGTACGAGCAGTACTTC
>TRBV9|TRBJ1-5|.|.|15
CASSVSGLDHQPQHF
TGTGCCAGCAGCGTATCGGGGCTAGATCATCAGCCCCAGCATTTT
>TRBV10-2|TRBJ2-7|.|.|14
CASRERTRGHEQYF
TGCGCCAGCAGAGAAAGAACCAGGGGCCACGAGCAGTACTTC
>TRBV10-3|TRBJ2-7|.|.|12
CAISGSGYEQYF
TGTGCCATCAGTGGGTCGGGGTACGAGCAGTACTTC
>TRBV4-2|TRBJ2-7|once|.|13
CASSQQDTDEQYF
TGTGCCAGCAGCCAGCAGGACACGGACGAGCAGTACTTC
>TRBV11-3|TRBJ2-7|.|.|12
CASSLDNREQYF
TGTGCCAGCAGCTTAGACAATCGCGAGCAGTACTTC
>TRBV2|TRBJ1-5|few|.|13
CASSEALGLVRYF
TGTGCCAGCAGTGAAGCGCTGGGGTTGGTTCGATATTTT
>TRBV27|TRBJ2-3|.|TRBD1|15
CASSPIGQGEDTQYF
TGTGCCAGCAGTCCAATTGGACAGGGGGAAGATACGCAGTATTTT
>TRBV9|TRBJ2-1|.|.|15
CASSVGRLGYNEQFF
TGTGCCAGCAGCGTAGGGCGGCTAGGCTACAATGAGCAGTTCTTC
>TRBV2|TRBJ2-7|once|.|14
CASRAGTSSYEQYF
TGTGCCAGCAGAGCCGGGACCTCCTCCTACGAGCAGTACTTC
>TRBV10-2|TRBJ1-4|.|.|11
CASREIEKLFF
TGCGCCAGCAGGGAGATAGAAAAACTGTTTTTT
>TRBV10-1|TRBJ1-1|.|.|10
CASSSAEAFF
TGCGCCAGCTCAAGTGCTGAAGCTTTCTTT
>TRBV13|TRBJ2-3|once|TRBD1|15
CASSQDRGRTDTQYF
TGTGCCAGCAGTCAGGACAGGGGGCGCACAGATACGCAGTATTTT
>TRBV2|TRBJ2-3|.|.|14
CATAGGQGTDTQYF
TGTGCCACTGCGGGCGGGCAGGGCACAGATACGCAGTATTTT
>TRBV15|TRBJ2-1|.|TRBD2|15
CATSPTSGRRNEQFF
TGTGCCACCAGCCCAACCAGCGGGAGAAGGAATGAGCAGTTCTTC
>TRBV11-3|TRBJ2-1|.|TRBD2|16
CASSKTSGSSYNEQFF
TGTGCCAGCAGCAAGACTAGCGGGAGCTCCTACAATGAGCAGTTCTTC